This T cell receptor beta chain is from a study of glioma-infiltrating T cells. Study overall: Dexamethasone exposure before glioma surgery was limited to six or fewer days. Target coverage was about 4- to 10-fold for roughly one million blood T cells.

Amplification of TCR alpha and beta CDR3 regions from RNA used iRepertoire nested multiplex PCR. Tissue mRNA or PBMC total RNA, roughly 85-450 ng, went into one-step reverse transcription and amplification. Each CDR3 protein gets one entry after TCRdb re-called the multiplex PCR reads with MiXCR. The sample includes around 390,000 distinct CDR3 sequences, 35% to 45% seen only once; the top ten take about 12%. The germline V gene encodes CDR1 DFQATT and CDR2 SNEGSKA (reference sequence). Trimming cost V 6 bases and J 6 bases, with 18 bases left between them. CDR3 length: 13 amino acids. Sequencing input: glioma tissue, nonneoplastic brain tissue, or PBMCs (not recorded which). This clonotype was sampled from a human donor with low-grade glioma or glioblastoma, undergoing nonglioma brain surgery, or in good health (not recorded which). This rearrangement joins TRBV20-1 to TRBJ2-7; D is uncertain. Here the CDR3 DNA reads TGCAGTGCCACTCTTCTGTCGGTTTCCGAGCAGTACTTC. Protein: CSATLLSVSEQYF.